The TCR beta chain described here comes from a study of cytomegalovirus exposure and HLA in healthy donors. The PCR had 60 Vbeta and 13 Jbeta primers. Clones were sequenced by immunoSEQ multiplex PCR, and TCRdb holds only the in-frame ones, with some missing. The profile covers 80,000 to 100,000 clones, with 81% appearing a single time and 5.2% taken by the ten largest. The CDR3 covers 12 residues. Germline lookup yields CDR1 SNHLY and CDR2 FYNNEI. Note on this clone: Its cognate antigen is unknown. An end of the junction does not agree with germline; a read error may underlie this.

Broader study findings: HLA alleles were associated with 18,000 or so TCR beta sequences in a later analysis at 0.05 false discovery rate. It was only CMV serostatus that was available as immune exposure information.

The sequenced sample consisted of PBMCs. The source of this sequence is a man aged 35 to 55 in good health and CMV-seropositive. The chain recombines TRBV2 with TRBJ2-2; D not resolved. CDR3 in amino acids: CASSADTRELFF. CDR3 coding DNA: TGTGCCAGCAGTGCCGACACCAGGGAGCTGTTTTTT.